This T cell receptor (beta chain) was profiled in a study of shared clonotypes between healthy human individuals. Sequencing used immunoSEQ multiplex PCR; TCRdb keeps in-frame clones, though not all of them. The sample yields around 510,000 clones, roughly four fifths seen once. This clone was seen a single time. This clonotype was sampled from a middle-aged woman in good health. Some clones in this sample may be carry-over from other donors' samples. The sequenced sample consisted of PBMCs.

Here the CDR3 DNA reads TGTGCCAGCAGTGGGGGCGGGAGGGACTACTACGAGCAGTACTTC. This gives the protein CASSGGGRDYYEQYF. The V call is TRBV2, the J call TRBJ2-7; TRBD2 matches at 9 bases. This CDR3 is 15 amino acids long. J gave up 3 bases and V 4 bases, and 7 bases lay outside the gene matches. Germline V gene lookup returns CDR1 SNHLY and CDR2 FYNNEI.